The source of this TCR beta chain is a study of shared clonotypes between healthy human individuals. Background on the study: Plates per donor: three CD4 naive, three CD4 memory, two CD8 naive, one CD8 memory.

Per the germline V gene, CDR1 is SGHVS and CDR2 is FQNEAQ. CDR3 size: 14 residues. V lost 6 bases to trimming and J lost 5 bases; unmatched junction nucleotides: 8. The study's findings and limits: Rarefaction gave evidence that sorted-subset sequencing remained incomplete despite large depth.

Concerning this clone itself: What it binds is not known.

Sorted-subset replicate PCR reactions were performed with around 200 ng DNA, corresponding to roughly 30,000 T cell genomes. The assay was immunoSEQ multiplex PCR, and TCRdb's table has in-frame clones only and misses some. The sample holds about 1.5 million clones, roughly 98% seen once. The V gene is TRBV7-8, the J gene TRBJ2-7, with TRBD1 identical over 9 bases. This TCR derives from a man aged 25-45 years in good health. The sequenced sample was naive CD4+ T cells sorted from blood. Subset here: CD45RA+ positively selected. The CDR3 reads CASRQNRGQNEQYF. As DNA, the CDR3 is TGTGCCAGCAGACAGAACAGGGGGCAGAACGAGCAGTACTTC.